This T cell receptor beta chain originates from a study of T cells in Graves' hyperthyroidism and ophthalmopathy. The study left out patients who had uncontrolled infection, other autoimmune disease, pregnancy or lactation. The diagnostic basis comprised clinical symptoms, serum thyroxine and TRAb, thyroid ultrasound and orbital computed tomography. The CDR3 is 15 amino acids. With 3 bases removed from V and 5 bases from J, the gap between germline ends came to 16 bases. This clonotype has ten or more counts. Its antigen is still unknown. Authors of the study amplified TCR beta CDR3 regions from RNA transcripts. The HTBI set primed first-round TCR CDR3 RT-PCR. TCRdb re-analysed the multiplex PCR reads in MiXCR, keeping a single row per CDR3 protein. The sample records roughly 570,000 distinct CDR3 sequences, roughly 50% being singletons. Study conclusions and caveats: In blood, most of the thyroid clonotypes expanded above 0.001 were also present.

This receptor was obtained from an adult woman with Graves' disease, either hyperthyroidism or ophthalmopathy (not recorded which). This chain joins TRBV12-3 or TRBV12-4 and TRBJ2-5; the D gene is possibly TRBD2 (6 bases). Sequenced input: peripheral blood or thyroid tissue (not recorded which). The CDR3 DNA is TGTGCCAGCAGTTTTGCCCGTGGGGGGATCGAGACCCAGTACTTC. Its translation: CASSFARGGIETQYF.